This T cell receptor beta chain was profiled in a study of identical twins. Every donor was a healthy Caucasian. The cDNA had a unique molecular identifier and a template-switch universal primer site. MiXCR was run by TCRdb on the 5' RACE reads, yielding one entry per CDR3 protein. The table shows under 300,000 distinct CDR3 sequences, with around an eighth occurring only once. The CDR3 spans 14 residues. Germline CDR1 is SGHDN and CDR2 is FVKESK. V was clipped by 1 base and J by 8 bases, with 13 bases between them. The clonotype originates from a woman between 18 and 29 years old in good health. The chain joins TRBV14 to TRBJ2-3, with no clear D. Material: memory (CD45RO+) T cells sorted from blood. In DNA form, the CDR3 reads TGTGCCAGCAGCCAAGTGGCCCTCGACGGTACGCAGTATTTT. Encoded protein: CASSQVALDGTQYF. Full variable domain (remainder filled in from reference TRBV14 and TRBJ2-3): EAGVTQFPSHSVIEKGQTVTLRCDPISGHDNLYWYRRVMGKEIKFLLHFVKESKQDESGMPNNRFLAERTGGTYSTLKVQPAELEDSGVYFCASSQVALDGTQYFGPGTRLTVL.